These 19 T cell receptor beta chains share one sample of origin, sequenced in a study of T cell repertoires in cytomegalovirus infection. MiXCR, run by TCRdb on the reads, gives a single entry per CDR3 protein. This table holds around 430,000 distinct CDR3 sequences, about 39% found once. What these receptors recognize is not known. The input for sequencing was cultured PBMCs, taken from culture after CMV antigen stimulation. These receptors all come from a human donor in good health (CMV status not recorded). Some clones in this sample may be carry-over from other donors' samples.

The chain combines TRBV12-3 or TRBV12-4 with TRBJ2-2, with 9 bases that match TRBD2. The CDR3 contains 17 residues. J lost 6 bases, V lost 5 bases, and 13 bases had no gene match. The CDR3 sequence is CASSPYWREGQAGELFF. The CDR3 region has the DNA TGTGCCAGCAGTCCTTATTGGCGGGAGGGCCAGGCCGGGGAGCTGTTTTTT.

This clonotype was picked up a small number of times. The rearrangement joins TRBV4-1 to TRBJ2-5; D unresolved. The CDR3 has 13 amino acids. The germline gives CDR1 MGHRA, CDR2 YSYEKL. Between the trimmed V and J ends, which lost 1 base and 7 bases, there was a span of 10 bases. CDR3 in DNA: TGCGCCAGCAGCCAAGGACCGGGCGGGACCCAGTACTTC. This gives the protein CASSQGPGGTQYF.

The V and J genes are TRBV28 and TRBJ2-1; 12 bases align to TRBD2. CDR1 and CDR2 from the germline V gene are MDHEN and SYDVKM. CDR3 length: 17 amino acids. V dropped 6 bases and J dropped 8; count of bases not matched to a gene: 14. CDR3 in amino acids: CASRASGLAGGVHEQFF. The CDR3 DNA is TGTGCCAGCAGGGCCTCGGGGCTAGCGGGGGGGGTCCATGAGCAGTTCTTC.

This clonotype was counted between two and nine times. The chain uses TRBV28 and TRBJ2-2; D assignment may be TRBD1 or TRBD2 (6 bases each). V was trimmed by 5 bases and J by 6 bases, leaving 13 bases between them. Per germline, CDR1 MDHEN and CDR2 SYDVKM. This CDR3 comprises 14 residues. For the CDR3, the DNA is TGTGCCAGCAGTGCCGACAGGAGGGCCGGGGAGCTGTTTTTT. Protein sequence: CASSADRRAGELFF.

The chain combines TRBV7-2 with TRBJ2-7; 7 bases match TRBD2. After removal of 1 base from V and 7 bases from J, the junction contained 7 bases not matched to a gene. In germline, CDR1 is SGHTA, CDR2 FQGNSA. The CDR3 is made up of 14 amino acids. The chain's CDR3 is CASSLGRPGREQYF. DNA of the CDR3: TGTGCCAGCAGCTTAGGGCGGCCCGGGAGGGAGCAGTACTTC. Supplemented by reference TRBV7-2 and TRBJ2-7, the full variable domain reads GAGVSQSPSNKVTEKGKDVELRCDPISGHTALYWYRQSLGQGLEFLIYFQGNSAPDKSGLPSDRFSAERTGGSVSTLTIQRTQQEDSAVYLCASSLGRPGREQYFGPGTRLTVT.

The gene calls are TRBV12-3 or TRBV12-4 and TRBJ2-5; D is possibly TRBD2 (6 bases). The length of the CDR3 is 15 residues. Trimming pared 1 base from V and 3 bases from J, leaving 12 bases between. Here the CDR3 DNA reads TGTGCCAGCAGTTTAGGATTACGCGGGAAAGAGACCCAGTACTTC. Translated, it gives CASSLGLRGKETQYF.

The chain is built from TRBV5-4 and TRBJ2-3; TRBD1 might be the D (6 bases). Trimming stripped 4 bases from V and 6 bases from J, with 12 bases between. Germline V gene data show CDR1 as SGHNT and CDR2 as YYREEE (reference sequence). The CDR3 has 13 amino acids. The DNA of the CDR3 is TGTGCCAGCAGCCCACAGGGACGCGATACGCAGTATTTT. It encodes CASSPQGRDTQYF.

The V gene is TRBV6-5, the J gene TRBJ2-7, with D perhaps matching TRBD2 (6 bases). Trimming shortened V by 2 bases and J by 3 bases, and 14 bases separated the two germline ends. The CDR3 has 15 amino acids. Germline V lookup: CDR1 MNHEY, CDR2 SVGAGI. CDR3 sequence reads: CASSYTPGGHYEQYF. CDR3 DNA: TGTGCCAGCAGTTACACGCCCGGGGGTCACTACGAGCAGTACTTC.

V and J are TRBV4-2 and TRBJ2-2, with 7 positions matching TRBD1. Germline CDR1 is LGHNA and CDR2 is YNFKEQ. The CDR3 totals 17 residues. The trim removed 3 bases at V and 1 base at J, leaving 8 bases unmatched. In DNA form, the CDR3 reads TGTGCCAGCAGCCACCCAGATGACAGGGAGAACACCGGGGAGCTGTTTTTT. It specifies CASSHPDDRENTGELFF.

This clonotype has more than one count but fewer than ten. The chain combines TRBV4-1 with TRBJ1-4, with D possibly TRBD1 on 5 matching bases. The CDR3 has 14 amino acids. CDR1 MGHRA and CDR2 YSYEKL come from the germline V gene. Trimming stripped 5 bases from V and 12 bases from J, with 19 bases between. Here the CDR3 reads CASSYDMGGKELFF. The CDR3 bases are TGCGCCAGCAGCTATGACATGGGGGGAAAGGAACTGTTTTTT.

This clonotype turned up a few times. V and J are TRBV7-2 and TRBJ2-7; D not certain. The length of the CDR3 is 15 residues. Trimming left V 0 bases short and J 1 base short, with 10 bases between. Germline values: CDR1 SGHTA, CDR2 FQGNSA. CDR3 in amino acids: CASSLAAKASYEQYF. In DNA form, the CDR3 reads TGTGCCAGCAGCTTAGCGGCAAAAGCTTCCTACGAGCAGTACTTC.

The rearrangement links TRBV12-3 or TRBV12-4 to TRBJ2-5; 9 positions match TRBD2. The J segment lost 4 bases and the V segment lost 0 bases, leaving 3 bases of the junction unmatched. The CDR3 spans 15 residues. CDR3 sequence: CASSLASGSSETQYF. DNA for the CDR3: TGTGCCAGCAGTTTAGCTAGCGGGAGTTCAGAGACCCAGTACTTC.

The genes are TRBV7-2 and TRBJ1-2, with unresolved D. The CDR3 length is 16 residues. Trimming cost V 4 bases and J 7 bases, with 22 bases left between them. Germline V gene lookup returns CDR1 SGHTA and CDR2 FQGNSA. CDR3 sequence: CASSSLGPGGRGGYTF. The DNA of the CDR3 is TGTGCCAGCAGCTCCCTAGGCCCAGGAGGACGGGGTGGCTACACCTTC.

The V call is TRBV7-2, the J call TRBJ1-2, with D maybe TRBD1 (5 bases). V lost 5 bases and J 1 base, leaving 14 bases between the germline ends. This CDR3 spans 15 amino acids. Per germline, CDR1 SGHTA and CDR2 FQGNSA. CDR3 sequence (DNA): TGTGCCAGCAGCCCTGATCGGACACTTAACTATGGCTACACCTTC. Protein product: CASSPDRTLNYGYTF.

The chain joins TRBV11-2 to TRBJ2-2, with 8 bases that match TRBD1. J was trimmed by 4 bases and V by 2 bases; bases with no gene match: 12. The CDR3 covers 18 residues. Germline V gives CDR1 SGHAT, CDR2 FQNNGV. CDR3 sequence: CASSLIRTGRMVTGELFF. The CDR3 nucleotides are TGTGCCAGCAGCTTAATCCGGACAGGGAGAATGGTCACCGGGGAGCTGTTTTTT.

This clonotype was recorded a few times. The rearrangement joins TRBV7-9 to TRBJ1-1; the match to TRBD1 covers 7 bases. The CDR3 runs 14 residues. J lost 1 base, V lost 5 bases, and 4 bases had no gene match. Germline V gives CDR1 SEHNR, CDR2 FQNEAQ (reference sequence). As DNA, the CDR3 is TGTGCCAGCAGCACGGGACAGACGAACACTGAAGCTTTCTTT. Translation: CASSTGQTNTEAFF.

This clonotype was seen a handful of times. The chain combines TRBV7-6 with TRBJ2-7; D gene uncertain. Looked up from germline, CDR1 is SGHVS and CDR2 is FNYEAQ. The CDR3 has 19 amino acids. V lost 0 bases and J 5 bases, leaving 26 bases between the germline ends. CDR3 protein: CASSLALSRRQVDLHEQYF. CDR3 bases: TGTGCCAGCAGCTTAGCGCTGTCCCGAAGGCAGGTCGACCTCCACGAGCAGTACTTC.

V is TRBV2 and J is TRBJ2-7, with 9 bases identical to TRBD2. The CDR3 spans 14 residues. CDR1 SNHLY and CDR2 FYNNEI come from the germline V gene. V shed 6 bases, J shed 6 bases, and the junction held 9 bases outside the gene matches. Written as DNA, the CDR3 is TGTGCCAGCAGGGGCGGGGCGGGAGGGAGCGAGCAGTACTTC. It is translated as CASRGGAGGSEQYF.

A few counts support this clonotype. The V call is TRBV4-1, the J call TRBJ2-3; TRBD2 matches 14 bases. Trimming took 2 bases from V and 1 from J; bases not matched to a gene: 8. The CDR3 is made up of 19 amino acids. Germline V gene data show CDR1 as MGHRA and CDR2 as YSYEKL. The CDR3 DNA reads TGCGCCAGCAGCCAACCCTGGACTAGCGGGGGGAGTCGCACAGATACGCAGTATTTT. It encodes CASSQPWTSGGSRTDTQYF.